This T cell receptor beta chain is from a study of cytomegalovirus exposure and HLA in healthy donors. PCR amplification relied on 60 Vbeta primers (plus 13 Jbeta primers). Method: immunoSEQ multiplex PCR; TCRdb's copy keeps in-frame clones and lacks some. The sample carries 150,000 to 200,000 clones, about 85% recorded once. V was trimmed by 6 bases and J by 2 bases, leaving 13 bases between them. Looked up from germline, CDR1 is LNHDA and CDR2 is SQIVND (reference sequence). The CDR3 covers 14 residues. Study-level results: Later work found most CMV-associated TCR beta chains apparently HLA-restricted. Previous analysis showed most TCR beta V segments were productive about 87% or about 30% of the time.

In the case of this clone: The target antigen is unknown.

The sequence came from a man aged 18 to 30 in good health and CMV-seronegative. Material: PBMCs. The chain combines TRBV19 with TRBJ1-1; no clear D. CDR3 sequence (DNA): TGTGCCAGTAGCCCCGGAGGGTATAACACTGAAGCTTTCTTT. Protein product: CASSPGGYNTEAFF.